Below, 19 T cell receptor beta chains from the same sample are listed, as sequenced in a study of CD8+CD57+ T cells in acquired aplastic anemia. The authors sequenced patients whose flow cytometry had shown CD8+CD57+ cell expansion. CDR3 and TCR beta VDJ profiling relied on genomic DNA as the template. MiXCR, applied by TCRdb to the reads, yields one record per CDR3 protein. The repertoire has approximately 200,000 distinct CDR3 sequences, less than 60% of them found once; the top ten carry less than 20%. The sequenced sample consisted of sorted CD4+, CD8+, or CD8+CD57+ T cells (not recorded which) from PBMCs. The source of these receptors is a human donor with aplastic anemia.

The rearrangement uses TRBV2 and TRBJ2-7, with 10 bases that match TRBD1. CDR3 length: 15 residues. Germline V lookup: CDR1 SNHLY, CDR2 FYNNEI. The junction had 7 bases not matched to a gene; V was cut back by 7 bases and J by 1 base. The CDR3: CASIKGDRGSYEQYF. The CDR3 DNA reads TGTGCCAGCATTAAAGGGGACAGGGGTTCCTACGAGCAGTACTTC. The full variable domain, with the rest looked up from reference TRBV2 and TRBJ2-7, is EPEVTQTPSHQVTQMGQEVILRCVPISNHLYFYWYRQILGQKVEFLVSFYNNEISEKSEIFDDQFSVERPDGSNFTLKIRSTKLEDSAMYFCASIKGDRGSYEQYFGPGTRLTVT.

On this clonotype itself: The CDR3 carries no conserved terminal phenylalanine or tryptophan, so it likely arises from a read error. The chain employs TRBV2 and TRBJ1-1; D may be TRBD1 (6 bases). Trimming stripped 9 bases from V and 4 bases from J, with 15 bases between. Germline V gene sequence: CDR1 SNHLY, CDR2 FYNNEI. The CDR3 has 13 amino acids. DNA of the CDR3: TGTGCCAGAGACCTGGACAGAGTCACTGAAGCTTTCCTT. Encoded protein: CARDLDRVTEAFL.

Of note for this clonotype: A much larger clone is a single base away; this may be a read error. The genes are TRBV5-4 and TRBJ2-3, with D possibly being TRBD1 (5 bases). The CDR3 covers 13 residues. Trimming stripped 4 bases from V and 5 bases from J, with 11 bases between. Per the germline V gene, CDR1 is SGHNT and CDR2 is YYREEE (reference sequence). CDR3: CASSRGSQDTQYF. The CDR3 DNA sequence: TGTGCCAGCAGCAGGGGCAGCCAAGATACGCAGTATTTT. Filled out from reference TRBV5-4 and TRBJ2-3, the complete variable domain reads ETGVTQSPTHLIKTRGQQVTLRCSSQSGHNTVSWYQQALGQGPQFIFQYYREEENGRGNFPPRFSGLQFPNYSSELNVNALELDDSALYLCASSRGSQDTQYFGPGTRLTVL.

This clonotype was recorded many times. The chain couples TRBV9 to TRBJ2-1; possibly TRBD1 for D (6 bases). From germline, CDR1 is SGDLS and CDR2 YYNGEE. The length of the CDR3 is 16 residues. Trimming took 0 bases from V and 8 from J, leaving 18 bases between them. This CDR3 is CASSVVTGPGQYEQFF. The CDR3 DNA reads as TGTGCCAGCAGCGTAGTCACAGGCCCGGGACAATATGAGCAGTTCTTC.

The rearrangement links TRBV2 to TRBJ1-2; 7 bases map to TRBD1. The CDR3 runs 14 residues. Germline CDR1 and CDR2: SNHLY and FYNNEI. J was trimmed by 7 bases and V by 4 bases; bases with no gene match: 9. Written as DNA, the CDR3 is TGTGCCAGCAGTGGTGGACAGGCAGTGAGTGGCTACACCTTC. Translated: CASSGGQAVSGYTF.

The genes are TRBV7-2 and TRBJ2-5, with D unresolved. With 1 base removed from V and 2 bases from J, the gap between germline ends came to 8 bases. Germline assignment: CDR1 SGHTA and CDR2 FQGNSA. This CDR3 region has 14 residues. The CDR3 DNA reads TGTGCCAGCAGCTTAGGGTGGGGTCAAGAGACCCAGTACTTC. Translated: CASSLGWGQETQYF. The whole variable domain, filled in from reference TRBV7-2 and TRBJ2-5, reads GAGVSQSPSNKVTEKGKDVELRCDPISGHTALYWYRQSLGQGLEFLIYFQGNSAPDKSGLPSDRFSAERTGGSVSTLTIQRTQQEDSAVYLCASSLGWGQETQYFGPGTRLLVL.

The V gene is TRBV15, the J gene TRBJ1-2, with a tentative D call TRBD1 (5 bases). Germline lookup yields CDR1 LNHNV and CDR2 YYDKDF (reference sequence). This CDR3 is built from 15 residues. The V end was cut by 5 bases, the J end by 7 bases, with 20 bases between. The CDR3 DNA reads TGTGCCACCAGCGCTAATGGGGCCGGGGTTGGTGGCTACACCTTC. Residues: CATSANGAGVGGYTF.

This clonotype was seen a handful of times. This rearrangement joins TRBV5-5 to TRBJ1-2; a possible D gene is TRBD1 (6 bases). CDR1 is SGHKS and CDR2 is YYEKEE in the germline V gene (reference sequence). CDR3 length equals 10 residues. Trimming cost V 7 bases and J 6 bases, with 7 bases left between them. The CDR3 reads CASRQDGYTF. The CDR3, as DNA: TGTGCCAGCCGACAGGATGGCTACACCTTC.

The chain carries TRBV7-6 and TRBJ2-1; TRBD2 matches at 7 bases. The trim removed 0 bases at V and 10 bases at J, leaving 9 bases unmatched. Germline V gene sequence: CDR1 SGHVS, CDR2 FNYEAQ. The CDR3 loop spans 15 amino acids. The CDR3 region is CASSLAPSGLVEQFF. CDR3 nucleotides: TGTGCCAGCAGCTTAGCACCTAGCGGCCTTGTGGAGCAGTTCTTC. Based on the CDR3 plus reference TRBV7-6 and TRBJ2-1, the full variable domain is GAGVSQSPRYKVTKRGQDVALRCDPISGHVSLYWYRQALGQGPEFLTYFNYEAQQDKSGLPNDRFSAERPEGSISTLTIQRTEQRDSAMYRCASSLAPSGLVEQFFGPGTRLTVL.

The V gene is TRBV12-3 or TRBV12-4, the J gene TRBJ2-7; D call uncertain. The CDR3 totals 12 residues. Trimming took off 0 bases at V and 9 bases at J, with 9 bases between the two ends. This CDR3 is CASSLALKGQYF. The CDR3 DNA follows: TGTGCCAGCAGTTTAGCGCTAAAGGGGCAGTACTTC.

J is TRBJ2-5 and V is TRBV20-1; the D is unclear. Germline CDR1 DFQATT, CDR2 SNEGSKA (reference sequence). V lost 5 bases and J 5 bases, leaving 12 bases between the germline ends. The CDR3 extends over 12 amino acids. CDR3 bases: TGCAGTGCTCGCCGACGAGAGGAGACCCAGTACTTC. Its translation is CSARRREETQYF.

This clonotype appeared many times. The chain is built from TRBV27 and TRBJ1-6; 7 bases align to TRBD1. After removal of 7 bases from V and 9 bases from J, the junction contained 15 bases not matched to a gene. This CDR3 has 16 amino acids. Germline CDR1 and CDR2: MNHEY and SMNVEV (reference sequence). The CDR3 protein is CASKKSLLTGISPLHF. CDR3 nucleotides: TGTGCCAGCAAGAAGTCCCTTTTGACAGGGATTTCACCCCTCCACTTT.

This clonotype occurred many times. V is TRBV7-9 and J is TRBJ1-1; D perhaps matches TRBD1 (5 bases). Trimming removed 4 bases at V and 1 base at J, with 28 bases between. From germline, CDR1 is SEHNR and CDR2 FQNEAQ (reference sequence). This CDR3 is 20 amino acids long. The CDR3 here is CASSSQALPGTLQRNTEAFF. The DNA of the CDR3 is TGTGCCAGCAGCTCCCAAGCTCTACCCGGGACCCTACAGAGGAACACTGAAGCTTTCTTT.

This clonotype has ten or more counts. The chain employs TRBV6-5 and TRBJ1-1; D unclear. The CDR3 length is 12 residues. The V end was cut by 8 bases, the J end by 0 bases, with 7 bases between. Per the germline V gene, CDR1 is MNHEY and CDR2 is SVGAGI. CDR3 region: CASLGMNTEAFF. The CDR3, as DNA: TGTGCCAGCCTCGGGATGAACACTGAAGCTTTCTTT.

V usage is TRBV19 and J usage is TRBJ1-5; 11 bases fit TRBD1. The CDR3 runs to 15 residues. V trimming: 6 bases; J trimming: 6 bases; junction bases outside the gene matches: 7. Per germline, CDR1 LNHDA and CDR2 SQIVND (reference sequence). The CDR3 DNA is TGTGCCAGTAGCATGGGACAGGGGGTGGGTCAGCCCCAGCATTTT. This translates into CASSMGQGVGQPQHF.

The CDR3 region is CASSVRVSGANVLTF. The CDR3 bases are TGTGCCAGCAGTGTGCGAGTCTCTGGGGCCAACGTCCTGACTTTC. The rearrangement joins TRBV2 to TRBJ2-6; D unclear. This CDR3 contains 15 residues. Germline lookup yields CDR1 SNHLY and CDR2 FYNNEI. Trimming removed 4 bases at V and 0 bases at J, with 7 bases between. The whole variable domain, remainder taken from reference TRBV2 and TRBJ2-6, is EPEVTQTPSHQVTQMGQEVILRCVPISNHLYFYWYRQILGQKVEFLVSFYNNEISEKSEIFDDQFSVERPDGSNFTLKIRSTKLEDSAMYFCASSVRVSGANVLTFGAGSRLTVL.

At least ten counts were recorded for this clonotype. Here the CDR3 reads CASSPGLSSYEQYF. The CDR3, as DNA: TGTGCCAGCAGCCCCGGCCTTAGCTCCTACGAGCAGTACTTC. The chain is built from TRBV11-2 and TRBJ2-7; D is uncertain. The germline CDR1 and CDR2 sequences are SGHAT and FQNNGV. The CDR3 spans 14 residues. V shed 5 bases and J shed 0 bases, with 11 bases lying between them.

This clonotype is a singleton in its sample. The chain couples TRBV14 to TRBJ2-7; D uncertain. The germline V and J ends were trimmed by 8 bases and 6 bases, with 14 bases remaining between them. CDR1 is SGHDN and CDR2 is FVKESK in the germline V gene. This CDR3 is 12 amino acids long. CDR3 protein: CASESVFLEQYF. CDR3 DNA: TGTGCCAGCGAATCCGTGTTCCTCGAGCAGTACTTC.

This clonotype was detected many times. The chain has TRBV20-1 and TRBJ2-3; D is uncertain. V dropped 3 bases and J dropped 1 base, with 8 bases sitting between them. Germline V lookup: CDR1 DFQATT, CDR2 SNEGSKA (reference sequence). The CDR3 loop spans 13 amino acids. The chain's CDR3 is CSASGFGTDTQYF. CDR3 bases: TGCAGTGCTAGCGGGTTCGGCACAGATACGCAGTATTTT.